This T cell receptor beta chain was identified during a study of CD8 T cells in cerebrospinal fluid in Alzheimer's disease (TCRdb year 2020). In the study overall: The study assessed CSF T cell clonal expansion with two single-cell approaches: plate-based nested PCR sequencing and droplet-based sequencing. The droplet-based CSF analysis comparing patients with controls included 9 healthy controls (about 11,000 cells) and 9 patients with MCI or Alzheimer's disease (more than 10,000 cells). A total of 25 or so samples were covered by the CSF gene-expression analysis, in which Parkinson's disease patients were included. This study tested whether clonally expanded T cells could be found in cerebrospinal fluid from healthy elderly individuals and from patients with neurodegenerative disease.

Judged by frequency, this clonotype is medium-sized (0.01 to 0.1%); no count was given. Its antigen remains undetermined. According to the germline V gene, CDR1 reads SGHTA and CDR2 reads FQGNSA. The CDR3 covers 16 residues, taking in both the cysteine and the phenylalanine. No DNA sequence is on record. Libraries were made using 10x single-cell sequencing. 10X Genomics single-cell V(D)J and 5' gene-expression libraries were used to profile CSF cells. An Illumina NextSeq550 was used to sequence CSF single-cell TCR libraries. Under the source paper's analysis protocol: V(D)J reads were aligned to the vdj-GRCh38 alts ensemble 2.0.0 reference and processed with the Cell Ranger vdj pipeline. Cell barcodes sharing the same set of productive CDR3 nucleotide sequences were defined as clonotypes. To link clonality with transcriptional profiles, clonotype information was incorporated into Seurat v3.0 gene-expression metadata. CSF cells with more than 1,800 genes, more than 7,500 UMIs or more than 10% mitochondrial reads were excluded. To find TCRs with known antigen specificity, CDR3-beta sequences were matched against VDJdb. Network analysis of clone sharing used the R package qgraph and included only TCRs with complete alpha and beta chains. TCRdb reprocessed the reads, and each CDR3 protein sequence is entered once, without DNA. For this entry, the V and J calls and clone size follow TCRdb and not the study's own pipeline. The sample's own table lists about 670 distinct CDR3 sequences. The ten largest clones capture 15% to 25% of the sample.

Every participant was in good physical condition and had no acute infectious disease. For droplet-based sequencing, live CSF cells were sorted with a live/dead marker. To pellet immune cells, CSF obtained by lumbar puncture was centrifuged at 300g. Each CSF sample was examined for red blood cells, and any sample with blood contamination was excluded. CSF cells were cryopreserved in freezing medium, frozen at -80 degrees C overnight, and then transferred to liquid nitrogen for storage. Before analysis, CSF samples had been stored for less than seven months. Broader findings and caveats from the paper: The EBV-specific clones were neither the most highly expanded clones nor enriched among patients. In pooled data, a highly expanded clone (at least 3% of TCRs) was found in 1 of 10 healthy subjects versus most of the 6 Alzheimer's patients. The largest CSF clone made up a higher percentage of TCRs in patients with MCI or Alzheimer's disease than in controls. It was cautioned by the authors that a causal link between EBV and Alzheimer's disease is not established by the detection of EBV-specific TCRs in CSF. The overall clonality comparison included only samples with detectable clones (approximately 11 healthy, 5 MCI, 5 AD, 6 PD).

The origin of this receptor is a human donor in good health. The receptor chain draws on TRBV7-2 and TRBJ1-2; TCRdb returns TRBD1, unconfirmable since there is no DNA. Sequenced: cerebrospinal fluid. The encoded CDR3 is CASSFPGTGYNYGYTF. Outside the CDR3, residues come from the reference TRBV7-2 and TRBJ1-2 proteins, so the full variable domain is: GAGVSQSPSNKVTEKGKDVELRCDPISGHTALYWYRQSLGQGLEFLIYFQGNSAPDKSGLPSDRFSAERTGGSVSTLTIQRTQQEDSAVYLCASSFPGTGYNYGYTFGSGTRLTVV.